This T cell receptor beta chain appears in the sequencing data of a study of blood T cells in healthy people across ages. The CDR3 length is 16 residues. Trimming stripped 0 bases from V and 7 bases from J, with 13 bases between. The V gene's germline CDR1 is LNHNV and CDR2 YYDKDF (reference sequence). A sample-barcoded 5' primer and a J-beta primer mix were used in a second PCR of roughly 7 to 11 cycles. The template-switch adaptor, which had 12 random nucleotides, put a tag on each cDNA molecule. TCRdb re-called the 5' RACE reads through MiXCR, storing one row per CDR3 protein. The sample consists of approximately 1,100,000 distinct CDR3 sequences, 45% of them appearing once.

The receptor was derived from a woman aged 60 to 75 in good health. The material sequenced was blood. This chain uses TRBV15 with TRBJ1-6; D may be TRBD1 (6 bases). CDR3 DNA: TGTGCCACCAGCAGAGAGCGGGGGGGCGGCAATTCACCCCTCCACTTT. Translation gives CATSRERGGGNSPLHF.